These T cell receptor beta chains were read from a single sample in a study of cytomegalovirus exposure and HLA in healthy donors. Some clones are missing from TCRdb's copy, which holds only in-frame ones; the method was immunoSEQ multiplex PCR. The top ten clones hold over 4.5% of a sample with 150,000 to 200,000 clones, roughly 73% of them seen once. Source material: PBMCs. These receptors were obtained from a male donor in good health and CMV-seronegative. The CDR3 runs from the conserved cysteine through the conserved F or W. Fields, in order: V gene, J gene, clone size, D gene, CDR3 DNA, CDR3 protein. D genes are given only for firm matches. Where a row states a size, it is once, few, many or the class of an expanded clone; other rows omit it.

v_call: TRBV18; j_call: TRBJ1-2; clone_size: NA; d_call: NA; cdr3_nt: TGTGCCAGCTCACCGGGTTCAACAGAGATTGCTAACTATGGCTACACCTTC; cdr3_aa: CASSPGSTEIANYGYTF
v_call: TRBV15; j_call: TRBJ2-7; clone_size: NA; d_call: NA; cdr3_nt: TGTGCCACCAGCAGAGATGACCAGTGGAGAAGCATCTCCTACGAGCAGTACTTC; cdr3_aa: CATSRDDQWRSISYEQYF
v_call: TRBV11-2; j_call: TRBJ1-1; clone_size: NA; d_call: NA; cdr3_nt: TGTGCCAGCAGCTTAGATAGCTGGCTTAACACTGAAGCTTTCTTT; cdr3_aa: CASSLDSWLNTEAFF
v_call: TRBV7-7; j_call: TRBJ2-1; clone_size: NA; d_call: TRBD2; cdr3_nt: TGTGCCAGCAGCCCGGGACTAGCGGGAAACAATGAGCAGTTCTTC; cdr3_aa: CASSPGLAGNNEQFF
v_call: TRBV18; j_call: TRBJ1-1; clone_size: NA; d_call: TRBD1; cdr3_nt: TGTGCCAGCTCCCGGGACAGGGAAGAAGCTTTCTTT; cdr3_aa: CASSRDREEAFF
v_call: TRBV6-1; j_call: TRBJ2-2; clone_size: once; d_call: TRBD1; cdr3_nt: TGTGCCACGCACAGGGGGCTGGGCACCGGGGAGCTGTTTTTT; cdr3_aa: CATHRGLGTGELFF
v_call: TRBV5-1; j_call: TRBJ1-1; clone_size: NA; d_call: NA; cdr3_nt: TGCGCCAGCAGCCGCGTACTTCGGACATTGACGATGAACACTGAAGCTTTCTTT; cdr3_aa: CASSRVLRTLTMNTEAFF
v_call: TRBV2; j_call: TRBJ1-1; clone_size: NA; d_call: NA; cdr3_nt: TGTGCCAGCAGCGAGCAGGGACTAGAGACTGAAGCTTTCTTT; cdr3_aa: CASSEQGLETEAFF
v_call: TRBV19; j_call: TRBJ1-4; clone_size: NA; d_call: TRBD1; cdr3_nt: TGTGCCAGCCCTGGGACAGGTAGTTCCGAAAAACTGTTTTTT; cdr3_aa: CASPGTGSSEKLFF
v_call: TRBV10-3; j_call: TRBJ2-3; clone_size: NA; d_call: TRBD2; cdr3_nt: TGTGCCATCAGACGGGACTATCGGGTCGATACGCAGTATTTT; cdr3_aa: CAIRRDYRVDTQYF
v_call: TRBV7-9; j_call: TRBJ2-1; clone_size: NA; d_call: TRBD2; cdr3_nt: TGTGCCAGCAGCTTAGACAACGCTAGCGGGGGGTTCGAGCAGTTCTTC; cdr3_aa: CASSLDNASGGFEQFF
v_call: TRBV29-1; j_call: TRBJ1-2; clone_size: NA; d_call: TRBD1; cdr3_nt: TGCAGCGTCCGGGACAGCGATTATGGCTACACCTTC; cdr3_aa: CSVRDSDYGYTF
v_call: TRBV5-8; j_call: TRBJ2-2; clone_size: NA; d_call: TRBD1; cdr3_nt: TGTGCCAGCAGCCCCCGGACAGGGAGAAGGGAGCTGTTTTTT; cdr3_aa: CASSPRTGRRELFF
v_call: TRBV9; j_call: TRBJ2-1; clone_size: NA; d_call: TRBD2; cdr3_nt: TGTGCCAGCAGCGTAGCCTCGCGGGGGGACAATGAGCAGTTCTTC; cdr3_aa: CASSVASRGDNEQFF
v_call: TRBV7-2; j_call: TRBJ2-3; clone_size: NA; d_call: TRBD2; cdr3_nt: TGTGCCAGCAGCTTACTAGCGGGCACAGATACGCAGTATTTT; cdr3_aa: CASSLLAGTDTQYF
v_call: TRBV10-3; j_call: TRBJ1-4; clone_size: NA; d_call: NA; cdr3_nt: TGTGCCATCAGTGGGGGCACCGCAACTAATGAAAAACTGTTTTTT; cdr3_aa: CAISGGTATNEKLFF
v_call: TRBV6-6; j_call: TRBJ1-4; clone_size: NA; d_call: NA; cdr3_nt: TGTGCCAGCAGTTTACCCACGGAGGACTTAAATGAAAAACTGTTTTTT; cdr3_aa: CASSLPTEDLNEKLFF
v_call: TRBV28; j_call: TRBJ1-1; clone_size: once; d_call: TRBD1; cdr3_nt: TGTGCCAGCAGTTTTTCTCGGACAGGGGTCACTGAAGCTTTCTTT; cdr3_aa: CASSFSRTGVTEAFF
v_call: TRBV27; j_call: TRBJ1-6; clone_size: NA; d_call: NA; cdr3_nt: TGTGCCAGCAGTACAGGGAAGTCACCCCTCCACTTT; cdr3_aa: CASSTGKSPLHF
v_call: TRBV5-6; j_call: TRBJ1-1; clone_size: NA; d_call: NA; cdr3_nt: TGTGCCAGCAGCTCTCAGGGGAACACTGAAGCTTTCTTT; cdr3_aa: CASSSQGNTEAFF
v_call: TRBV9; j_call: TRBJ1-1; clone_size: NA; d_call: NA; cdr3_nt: TGTGCCAGCAGCGTCACACCTATCACAGGGAACACTGAAGCTTTCTTT; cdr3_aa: CASSVTPITGNTEAFF
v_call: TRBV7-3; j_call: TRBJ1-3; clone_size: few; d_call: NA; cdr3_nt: TGTGCCAGCAGCGCGGGACGGCTGAGCTCTGGAAACACCATATATTTT; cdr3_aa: CASSAGRLSSGNTIYF
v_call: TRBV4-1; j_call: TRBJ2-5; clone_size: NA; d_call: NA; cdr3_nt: TGCGCCAGCAGCCAAGACTTCGTAGAGACCCAGTACTTC; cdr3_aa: CASSQDFVETQYF
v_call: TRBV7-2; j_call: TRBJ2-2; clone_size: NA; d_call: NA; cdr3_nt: TGTGCCAGCAGCTTAGTGGTGCAGGCGAGCGGGGAGCTGTTTTTT; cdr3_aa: CASSLVVQASGELFF
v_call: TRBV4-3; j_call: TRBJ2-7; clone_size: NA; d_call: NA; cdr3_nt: TGCGCCAGCAGCCACTCCATTGACACCTACGAGCAGTACTTC; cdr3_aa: CASSHSIDTYEQYF
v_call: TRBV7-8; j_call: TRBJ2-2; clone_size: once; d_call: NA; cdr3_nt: TGTGCCAGCAGCCCGGGGACACACACCGGGGAGCTGTTTTTT; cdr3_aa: CASSPGTHTGELFF
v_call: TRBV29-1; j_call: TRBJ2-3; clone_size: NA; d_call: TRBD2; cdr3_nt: TGCAGCGTTGAAGCGGGAGGGAGGGGTACGCAGTATTTT; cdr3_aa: CSVEAGGRGTQYF
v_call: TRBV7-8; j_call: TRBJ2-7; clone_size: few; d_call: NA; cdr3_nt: TGTGCCAGCAGCCCGGCTGTACTAGCACCCGTCTTC; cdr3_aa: CASSPAVLAPVF
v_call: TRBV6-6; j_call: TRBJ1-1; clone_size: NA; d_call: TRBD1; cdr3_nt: TGTGCCAGCGTTCCACAGGGGACGAGGACTGAAGCTTTCTTT; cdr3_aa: CASVPQGTRTEAFF
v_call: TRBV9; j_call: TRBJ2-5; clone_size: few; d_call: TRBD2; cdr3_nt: TGTGCCAGCAGCGTGGGACTAGCGGGGAGAGAGACCCAGTACTTC; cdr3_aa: CASSVGLAGRETQYF
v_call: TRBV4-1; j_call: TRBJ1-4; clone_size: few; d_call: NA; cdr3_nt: TGCGCCAGCAGCCTCCGACAGGTTGGAGCTAATGAAAAACTGTTTTTT; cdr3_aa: CASSLRQVGANEKLFF
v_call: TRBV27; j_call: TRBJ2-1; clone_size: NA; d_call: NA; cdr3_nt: TGTGCCAGCAGTTTCACAGGGCCCTACAATGAGCAGTTCTTC; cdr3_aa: CASSFTGPYNEQFF
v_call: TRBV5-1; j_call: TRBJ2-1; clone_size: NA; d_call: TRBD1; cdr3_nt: TGCGCCAGCAGCTTGAGAGGCAGACAGGGGAACAATGAGCAGTTCTTC; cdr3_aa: CASSLRGRQGNNEQFF
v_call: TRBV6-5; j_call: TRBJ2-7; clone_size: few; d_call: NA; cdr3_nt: TGTGCCAGCAGGGTAGGGGCCTACGAGCAGTACTTC; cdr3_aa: CASRVGAYEQYF
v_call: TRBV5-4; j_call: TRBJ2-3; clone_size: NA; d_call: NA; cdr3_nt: TGTGCCAGCAGCGAGAACGGCGGGTGGGCAGATACGCAGTATTTT; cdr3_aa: CASSENGGWADTQYF
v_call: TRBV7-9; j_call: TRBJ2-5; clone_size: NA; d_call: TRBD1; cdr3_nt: TGTGCCAGCAGCCGTGACAGGGATATTCTAGAGACCCAGTACTTC; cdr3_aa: CASSRDRDILETQYF
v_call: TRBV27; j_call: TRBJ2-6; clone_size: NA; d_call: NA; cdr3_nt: TGTGCCAGCACCCCCGGTATCTTCTCTGGGGCCAACGTCCTGACTTTC; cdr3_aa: CASTPGIFSGANVLTF
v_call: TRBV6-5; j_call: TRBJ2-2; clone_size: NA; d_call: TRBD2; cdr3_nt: TGTGCCAGTAAGAGGACTAGCGGACTCACCGGGGAGCTGTTTTTT; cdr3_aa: CASKRTSGLTGELFF
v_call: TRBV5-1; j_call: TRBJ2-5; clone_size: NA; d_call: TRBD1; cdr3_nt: TGCGCCAGCAGCTTGGGCCAGGGGGCAGAGACCCAGTACTTC; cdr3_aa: CASSLGQGAETQYF
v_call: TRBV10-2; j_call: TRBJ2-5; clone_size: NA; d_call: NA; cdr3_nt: TGCGCCAGCAGAGACAGACTAGTTAGGGAGACCCAGTACTTC; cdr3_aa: CASRDRLVRETQYF
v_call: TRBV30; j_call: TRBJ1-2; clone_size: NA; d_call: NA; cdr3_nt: TGTGCCTGGAGCAAGGGGGGGCTTGGCTACACCTTC; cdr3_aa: CAWSKGGLGYTF
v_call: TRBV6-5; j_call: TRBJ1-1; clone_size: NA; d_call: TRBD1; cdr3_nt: TGTGCCAGCAGTTACACGACAGGGATGAACACTGAAGCTTTCTTT; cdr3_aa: CASSYTTGMNTEAFF
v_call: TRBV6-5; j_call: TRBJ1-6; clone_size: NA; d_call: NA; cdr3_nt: TGTGCCAGCAGAATACAGGGCTCCTATAATTCCCCCCTCCACTTT; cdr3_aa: CASRIQGSYNSPLHF
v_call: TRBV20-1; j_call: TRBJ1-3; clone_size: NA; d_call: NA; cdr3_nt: TGCAGTGCCCCCCGTGGAAACACCATATATTTT; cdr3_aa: CSAPRGNTIYF
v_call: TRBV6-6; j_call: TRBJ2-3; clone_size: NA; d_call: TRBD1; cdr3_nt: TGTGCCAGCTCCCCAGGACAGGGACCAGATACGCAGTATTTT; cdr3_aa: CASSPGQGPDTQYF
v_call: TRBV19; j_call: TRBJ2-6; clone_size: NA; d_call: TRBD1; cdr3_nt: TGTGCCAGTAGTTCCTTCCAGGGGGTTGGGGCCAACGTCCTGACTTTC; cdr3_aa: CASSSFQGVGANVLTF
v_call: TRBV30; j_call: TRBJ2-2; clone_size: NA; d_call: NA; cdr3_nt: TGTGCCTGGGAGTCCGGGGTTGGATCCGGGGAGCTGTTTTTT; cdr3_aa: CAWESGVGSGELFF
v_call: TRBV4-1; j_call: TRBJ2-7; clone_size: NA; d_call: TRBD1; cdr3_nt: TGCGCCAGCAGCCAATCCCCAGGACAGGGGGCCTACGAGCAGTACTTC; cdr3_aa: CASSQSPGQGAYEQYF
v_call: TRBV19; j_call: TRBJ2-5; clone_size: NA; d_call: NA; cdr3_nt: TGTGCCAGTCGGACGACAACTAGTGATGAGACCCAGTACTTC; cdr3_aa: CASRTTTSDETQYF
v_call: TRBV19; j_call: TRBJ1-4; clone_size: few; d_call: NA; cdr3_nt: TGTGCCAGTAGTAGATGGCAGGATAATGAAAAACTGTTTTTT; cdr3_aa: CASSRWQDNEKLFF
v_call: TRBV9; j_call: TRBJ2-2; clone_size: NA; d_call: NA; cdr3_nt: TGTGCCAGCAGCACGCAGACTGAAAGCCGGGAGCTGTTTTTT; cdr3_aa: CASSTQTESRELFF
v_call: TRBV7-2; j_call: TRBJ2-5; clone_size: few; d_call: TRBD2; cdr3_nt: TGTGCCAGCAACTCCGGGGGGGGCCTTGGCGAGACCCAGTACTTC; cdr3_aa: CASNSGGGLGETQYF
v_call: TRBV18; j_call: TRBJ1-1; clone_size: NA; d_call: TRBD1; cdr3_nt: TGTGCCAGCTCACCACAAGGGACAGGGGGCAGGAACACTGAAGCTTTCTTT; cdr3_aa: CASSPQGTGGRNTEAFF
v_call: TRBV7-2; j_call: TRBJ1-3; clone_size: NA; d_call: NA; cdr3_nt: TGTGCCAGCAGCGACGCCCCCGGGACACTAGGAAACACCATATATTTT; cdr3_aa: CASSDAPGTLGNTIYF
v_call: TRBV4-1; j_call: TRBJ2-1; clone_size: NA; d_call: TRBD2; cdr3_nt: TGCGCCAGCAGCCAGGACCCTTCGAGCGGGAGTGGTAATGAGCAGTTCTTC; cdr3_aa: CASSQDPSSGSGNEQFF
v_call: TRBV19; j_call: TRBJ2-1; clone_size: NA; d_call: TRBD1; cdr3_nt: TGTGCCAGTCGCCGGGACAGGGGCGCTTACAATGAGCAGTTCTTC; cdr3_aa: CASRRDRGAYNEQFF
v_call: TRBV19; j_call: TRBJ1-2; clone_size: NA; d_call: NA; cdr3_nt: TGTGCCAGTAGTATTGGGGGCGCCCCTAATTATGGCTACACCTTC; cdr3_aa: CASSIGGAPNYGYTF
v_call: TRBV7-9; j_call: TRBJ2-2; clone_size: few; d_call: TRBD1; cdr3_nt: TGTGCCAGCAGCGTCGGGACAGGAGGAACCGGGGAGCTGTTTTTT; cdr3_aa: CASSVGTGGTGELFF
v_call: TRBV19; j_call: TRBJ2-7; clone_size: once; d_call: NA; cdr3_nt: TGTGCCAGTAGCCTGATCACAGGGGAGCAGTACTTC; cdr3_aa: CASSLITGEQYF